Listed below are T cell receptor beta chains from one sample, sequenced in a study of cytomegalovirus exposure and HLA in healthy donors. Generated by immunoSEQ multiplex PCR, the TCRdb table keeps only in-frame clones and is missing some. The table has about 120,000 clones, 15% seen once. Source material: PBMCs. Source of these receptors: a woman aged 18-29 years in good health and CMV-seronegative. The CDR3 runs from the conserved cysteine through the conserved F or W. A D gene is named only where the DNA matches it firmly. Clone size is shown for a subset of rows, as once, few, many or a class of expanded clone.

d_gene	j_gene	abundance	len	v_gene	CDR3aa	CDR3nt
TRBD2	TRBJ2-1	few	13	TRBV6-5	CASTSSGRLEQFF	TGTGCCAGCACCTCTAGCGGGAGACTTGAGCAGTTCTTC
.	TRBJ1-5	.	17	TRBV1	CTSSHLATGTGNQPQHF	TGCACCAGCAGCCACCTTGCGACCGGGACAGGGAATCAGCCCCAGCATTTT
.	TRBJ2-3	few	16	TRBV5-4	CASSSPTGYSTDTQYF	TGTGCCAGCAGCTCACCGACGGGATACAGCACAGATACGCAGTATTTT
.	TRBJ2-6	few	16	TRBV5-8	CASSLAWTGGANVLTF	TGTGCCAGCAGCTTGGCCTGGACGGGAGGGGCCAACGTCCTGACTTTC
TRBD2	TRBJ2-7	few	18	TRBV7-8	CASSLVRLAGGQIHEQYF	TGTGCCAGCAGCTTAGTTAGGCTAGCGGGGGGGCAAATCCACGAGCAGTACTTC
.	TRBJ2-7	.	14	TRBV19	CASSAGPGGYEQYF	TGTGCCAGTAGTGCGGGGCCCGGAGGCTACGAGCAGTACTTC
.	TRBJ2-1	few	13	TRBV7-9	CASSLGGLAPEFF	TGTGCCAGCAGCTTAGGCGGACTGGCCCCAGAGTTCTTC
.	TRBJ2-5	.	17	TRBV5-1	CASSLGGGGWYQETQYF	TGCGCCAGCAGCCTAGGAGGAGGTGGTTGGTACCAAGAGACCCAGTACTTC
.	TRBJ2-7	few	15	TRBV9	CASSVGVGGSYEQYF	TGTGCCAGCAGCGTAGGAGTCGGGGGATCCTACGAGCAGTACTTC
.	TRBJ1-3	few	13	TRBV7-2	CASSLAPLNTIYF	TGTGCCAGCAGCTTAGCTCCCCTGAACACCATATATTTT
.	TRBJ2-7	.	12	TRBV19	CASNKGVGEQYF	TGTGCCAGTAACAAAGGGGTGGGCGAGCAGTACTTC
TRBD2	TRBJ2-5	.	16	TRBV7-2	CASSLYGGGGHETQYF	TGTGCCAGCAGCTTATATGGAGGCGGGGGGCATGAGACCCAGTACTTC
TRBD2	TRBJ2-1	.	15	TRBV27	CAVSTSGSSYNEQFF	TGTGCCGTTTCAACTAGCGGGAGCTCCTACAATGAGCAGTTCTTC
TRBD1	TRBJ1-4	.	15	TRBV7-2	CASSPQQGRNEKLFF	TGTGCCAGCAGCCCCCAACAGGGGAGGAATGAAAAACTGTTTTTT
.	TRBJ1-1	.	12	TRBV6-5	CASSQTGSEAFF	TGTGCCAGCAGCCAAACAGGGTCTGAAGCTTTCTTT
.	TRBJ2-3	few	13	TRBV11-2	CASTLQSTDTQYF	TGTGCCAGCACCTTACAGAGCACAGATACGCAGTATTTT
TRBD1	TRBJ2-2	.	14	TRBV6-5	CASSSDRGSGELFF	TGTGCCAGCAGTTCGGACAGGGGGAGCGGGGAGCTGTTTTTT
.	TRBJ1-5	few	17	TRBV6-1	CASSEWLDTISNQPQHF	TGTGCCAGCAGTGAGTGGCTGGACACTATTAGCAATCAGCCCCAGCATTTT
.	TRBJ2-7	.	13	TRBV6-5	CASRGGGVHEQYF	TGTGCCAGCAGGGGGGGTGGGGTCCACGAGCAGTACTTC
TRBD2	TRBJ2-1	few	17	TRBV28	CASSLWAGGSSYNEQFF	TGTGCCAGCAGTTTATGGGCGGGGGGGAGCTCCTACAATGAGCAGTTCTTC
TRBD2	TRBJ2-1	.	17	TRBV5-6	CASSLEGGRRTYNEQFF	TGTGCCAGCAGCTTGGAGGGAGGGCGACGGACCTACAATGAGCAGTTCTTC
.	TRBJ2-1	few	11	TRBV6-6	CASTRAWEQFF	TGTGCCAGCACCAGGGCGTGGGAGCAGTTCTTC
.	TRBJ1-1	few	14	TRBV5-6	CASSPNYMNTEAFF	TGTGCCAGCAGCCCAAATTACATGAACACTGAAGCTTTCTTT
.	TRBJ1-2	.	11	TRBV29-1	CSVEGRVGYTF	TGCAGCGTTGAAGGTCGGGTTGGCTACACCTTC